These 3 T cell receptor beta chains share one sample of origin, sequenced in a study of T cell repertoires in cytomegalovirus infection. One entry per CDR3 protein, called by TCRdb with MiXCR from the reads. The table has about 310,000 distinct CDR3 sequences, 20% to 30% seen once. The antigens these receptors bind are not known. This sample comprised cultured PBMCs, obtained from culture after CMV antigen stimulation. The source is a human donor in good health (CMV status not recorded). Some clones in this sample may be carry-over from other donors' samples.

This clonotype was recorded many times. The chain uses TRBV3-1 and TRBJ1-1, with a weak D call TRBD1 (6 bases). Per the germline V gene, CDR1 is LGHDT and CDR2 is YNNKEL (reference sequence). The CDR3 runs 14 residues. V lost 4 bases to trimming and J lost 5 bases, with 14 bases between them. The CDR3 nucleotides are TGTGCCAGCAGCCGGCAGGGGAGTGGGACTGAAGCTTTCTTT. Its translation is CASSRQGSGTEAFF.

This clonotype was detected a few times. The chain combines TRBV2 with TRBJ2-1, with D hard to call. This CDR3 is built from 13 residues. Germline V gene lookup returns CDR1 SNHLY and CDR2 FYNNEI. Trimming left V 2 bases short and J 3 bases short, with 5 bases between. The DNA of the CDR3 is TGTGCCAGCAGTGAAAACAGCTACAATGAGCAGTTCTTC. Its translation: CASSENSYNEQFF. Complete variable domain (other parts from reference TRBV2 and TRBJ2-1): EPEVTQTPSHQVTQMGQEVILRCVPISNHLYFYWYRQILGQKVEFLVSFYNNEISEKSEIFDDQFSVERPDGSNFTLKIRSTKLEDSAMYFCASSENSYNEQFFGPGTRLTVL.

CDR3 in amino acids: CASSPTGVDRGYTF. CDR3 in DNA: TGTGCCAGTAGTCCCACGGGGGTTGATCGTGGCTACACCTTC. The genes are TRBV19 and TRBJ1-2; TRBD1 might be the D (5 bases). Trimming removed 5 bases from V and 7 bases from J, with 17 bases in between. There are 14 residues in the CDR3. Looked up from germline, CDR1 is LNHDA and CDR2 is SQIVND (reference sequence).